A single sample is the source of the 12 T cell receptor beta chains below, sequenced in a study of shared clonotypes between healthy human individuals. Clones were read by immunoSEQ multiplex PCR, and TCRdb kept only the in-frame ones, dropping some. The sample has 850,000 to 1,200,000 clones, about 70% seen once; the top ten hold around 1.5%. The sequenced sample consisted of memory CD4+ T cells sorted from blood. The subset: CD45RA-negative fraction. Receptors originate from a man aged 18 to 29 in good health.

The rearrangement links TRBV7-2 to TRBJ2-7, with TRBD1 identical over 8 bases. Looked up from germline, CDR1 is SGHTA and CDR2 is FQGNSA. Trimming took 4 bases from V and 2 from J; bases not matched to a gene: 4. The CDR3 has 14 amino acids. CDR3 DNA: TGTGCCAGCAGCTCGACCAGGGGGCCCTACGAGCAGTACTTC. It encodes CASSSTRGPYEQYF.

The CDR3 loop reads CATVDRGLADTQYF. The CDR3 DNA reads TGTGCCACCGTGGACAGGGGGCTCGCAGATACGCAGTATTTT. The rearrangement uses TRBV6-5 and TRBJ2-3, with 11 bases lining up with TRBD1. The CDR3 spans 14 residues. Looked up from germline, CDR1 is MNHEY and CDR2 is SVGAGI. V shed 10 bases and J 4 bases; nucleotides not matched to a gene: 7.

Details on this clone: This specimen includes other DNA sequences encoding the same CDR3. The chain combines TRBV7-2 with TRBJ2-2, with unresolved D. Germline CDR1 SGHTA, CDR2 FQGNSA. Trimming pared 1 base from V and 2 bases from J, leaving 2 bases between. The CDR3 spans 13 residues. CDR3 amino acids: CASSLDNTGELFF. The DNA for the CDR3 is TGTGCCAGCAGCTTAGACAACACCGGGGAGCTGTTTTTT.

This clone was observed a few times. This chain connects TRBV5-6 to TRBJ1-1; D gene ambiguous. CDR1 SGHDT and CDR2 YYEEEE come from the germline V gene. The V end lost 1 base, the J end lost 3 bases, and 7 bases lay between the germline ends. The CDR3 spans 13 residues. The DNA for the CDR3 is TGTGCCAGCAGCTTGCCCGCAGACACTGAAGCTTTCTTT. It specifies CASSLPADTEAFF.

The genes are TRBV19 and TRBJ2-3, with no clear D. Germline CDR1 reads LNHDA; CDR2 reads SQIVND (reference sequence). The CDR3 is made up of 12 amino acids. The germline V and J ends were trimmed by 5 bases and 1 base, with 4 bases remaining between them. The CDR3 protein is CASSARTDTQYF. Written as DNA, the CDR3 is TGTGCCAGTAGTGCGCGCACAGATACGCAGTATTTT.

This clone occurred a few times. The J gene is TRBJ1-6, the V gene TRBV18, with a tentative D call TRBD1 (6 bases). V lost 2 bases to trimming and J lost 10 bases, with 12 bases between them. The CDR3 has 14 amino acids. CDR1 is KGHSH, CDR2 LQKENI, per germline. Here the CDR3 reads CASSPNRVESPLHF. The CDR3 DNA sequence: TGTGCCAGCTCACCAAACAGGGTAGAATCACCCCTCCACTTT.

The chain recombines TRBV4-1 with TRBJ1-3; no reliable D call. Germline CDR1 MGHRA, CDR2 YSYEKL. Trimming pared 5 bases from V and 4 bases from J, leaving 15 bases between. This CDR3 contains 15 residues. DNA for the CDR3: TGCGCCAGCAGCTTCGTCCTCGTGACGGGAAACACCATATATTTT. It yields the protein CASSFVLVTGNTIYF.

This clone was seen a single time. In nucleotides, the CDR3 is TGTGCCAGCAGTTACGAACGACGGCCGCTCTATGGCTACACCTTC. The encoded protein is CASSYERRPLYGYTF. The chain is built from TRBV6-5 and TRBJ1-2; D remains unclear. The CDR3 has 15 amino acids. CDR1 and CDR2 (germline): MNHEY, SVGAGI. Trimming took 2 bases from V and 4 from J, leaving 14 bases between them.

The CDR3 DNA sequence: TGTGCCAGCAGTGGATGGATAGCGGCGGAGACCCAGTACTTC. It translates to CASSGWIAAETQYF. V and J are TRBV2 and TRBJ2-5, with D possibly being TRBD2 (6 bases). V was pared by 4 bases and J by 5 bases, with 14 bases between. The CDR3 contains 14 residues. The germline V gene has CDR1 SNHLY and CDR2 FYNNEI.

The rearrangement joins TRBV6-6 to TRBJ1-6, with 8 bases aligning to TRBD1. Per the germline V gene, CDR1 is MNHNY and CDR2 is SVGAGI (reference sequence). With 10 bases clipped from V and 3 bases from J, the junction kept 5 bases outside the gene matches. The CDR3 consists of 14 residues. The CDR3 loop reads CATEDRDYNSPLHF. The CDR3 nucleotides are TGTGCCACTGAGGACAGGGACTATAATTCACCCCTCCACTTT.

V and J are TRBV5-3 and TRBJ1-5, with D tentatively TRBD1 (5 bases). TRBV5-3 is placed among ORFs of uncertain function. The CDR3 contains 18 residues. The V end lost 1 base, the J end lost 0 bases, and 17 bases lay between the germline ends. The CDR3 DNA reads as TGTGCCAGAAGCTTGCCACCCAGGGACGGTGATAGCAATCAGCCCCAGCATTTT. Amino acid sequence: CARSLPPRDGDSNQPQHF.

The chain joins TRBV7-2 to TRBJ2-5, with 9 bases identical to TRBD2. The V segment lost 4 bases and the J segment 0 bases; nucleotides outside the gene matches: 3. Germline loops: CDR1 SGHTA, CDR2 FQGNSA. This CDR3 region has 15 residues. CDR3 region: CASSSRLADQETQYF. Here the CDR3 DNA reads TGTGCCAGCAGCTCACGACTAGCGGACCAAGAGACCCAGTACTTC.